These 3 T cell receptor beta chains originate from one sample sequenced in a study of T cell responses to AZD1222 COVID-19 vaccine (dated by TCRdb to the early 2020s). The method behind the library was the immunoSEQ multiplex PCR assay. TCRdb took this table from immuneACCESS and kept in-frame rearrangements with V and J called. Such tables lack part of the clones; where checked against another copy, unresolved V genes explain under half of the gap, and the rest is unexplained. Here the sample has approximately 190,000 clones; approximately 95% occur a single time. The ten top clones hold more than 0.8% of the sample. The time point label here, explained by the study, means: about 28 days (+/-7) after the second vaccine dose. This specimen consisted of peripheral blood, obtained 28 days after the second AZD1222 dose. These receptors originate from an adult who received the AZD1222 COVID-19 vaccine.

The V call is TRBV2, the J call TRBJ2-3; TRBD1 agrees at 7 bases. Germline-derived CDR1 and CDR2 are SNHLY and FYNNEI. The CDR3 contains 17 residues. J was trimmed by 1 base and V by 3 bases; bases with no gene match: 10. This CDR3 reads CASSDAGRDRRTDTQYF. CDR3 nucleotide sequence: TGTGCCAGCAGTGATGCTGGAAGGGACAGACGCACAGATACGCAGTATTTT. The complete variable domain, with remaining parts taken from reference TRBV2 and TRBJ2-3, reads EPEVTQTPSHQVTQMGQEVILRCVPISNHLYFYWYRQILGQKVEFLVSFYNNEISEKSEIFDDQFSVERPDGSNFTLKIRSTKLEDSAMYFCASSDAGRDRRTDTQYFGPGTRLTVL.

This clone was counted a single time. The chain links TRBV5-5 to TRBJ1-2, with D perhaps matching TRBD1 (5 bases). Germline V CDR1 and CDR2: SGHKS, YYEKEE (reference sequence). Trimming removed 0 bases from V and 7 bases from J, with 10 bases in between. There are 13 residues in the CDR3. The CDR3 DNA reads TGTGCCAGCAGCTTGGATATGGGGACTGGCTACACCTTC. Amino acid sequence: CASSLDMGTGYTF. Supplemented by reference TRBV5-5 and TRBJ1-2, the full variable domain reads DAGVTQSPTHLIKTRGQQVTLRCSPISGHKSVSWYQQVLGQGPQFIFQYYEKEERGRGNFPDRFSARQFPNYSSELNVNALLLGDSALYLCASSLDMGTGYTFGSGTRLTVV.

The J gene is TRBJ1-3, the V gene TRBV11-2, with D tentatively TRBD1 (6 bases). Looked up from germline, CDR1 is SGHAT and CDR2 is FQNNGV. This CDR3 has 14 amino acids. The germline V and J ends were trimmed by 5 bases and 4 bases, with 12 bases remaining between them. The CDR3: CASSPDGGGNTIYF. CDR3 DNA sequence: TGTGCCAGCAGCCCAGACGGGGGCGGAAACACCATATATTTT.